Listed below are T cell receptor beta chains from one sample, sequenced in a study of beta chain features in type 1 diabetes. Assay used: immunoSEQ multiplex PCR; TCRdb lists only in-frame clones, some missing. The sample gives under 950,000 clones, 17% of which show up once; 0.023% is in the top ten. The sample was naive CD4+ T cells from blood. The origin of the receptors is a woman younger than 30 in good health. Both conserved end residues are part of each CDR3. A D gene is named only where the DNA matches it firmly. Not every row has a clone size; where given, it reads once, few, many or a size class.

j_call clone_size d_call v_call cdr3_nt cdr3_aa
TRBJ2-3 few NA TRBV19 TGTGCCAGTAGTATTGTGGCTCGCGGGACAGATACGCAGTATTTT CASSIVARGTDTQYF
TRBJ2-1 few TRBD1 TRBV5-1 TGCGCCAGCAGCCAGACAGGGGGCGGCTATGAGCAGTTCTTC CASSQTGGGYEQFF
TRBJ2-7 few TRBD2 TRBV7-2 TGTGCCAGCAGCTTTAGCGGGAGCTACTACGAGCAGTACTTC CASSFSGSYYEQYF
TRBJ2-7 NA NA TRBV11-1 TGTGCCAGCAGCTTATTCGCGCAGAGGGACTCCTACGAGCAGTACTTC CASSLFAQRDSYEQYF
TRBJ2-7 NA NA TRBV5-1 TGCGCCAGCAGCTTGGCCTCAGAGGACCAACTGTACTTC CASSLASEDQLYF
TRBJ2-1 NA TRBD2 TRBV11-2 TGTGCCAGCACCGGGGGGGCTCGGGATCGTCATGAGCAGTTCTTC CASTGGARDRHEQFF
TRBJ1-2 NA NA TRBV28 TGTGCCAGCAGCCTCGACATGAACTATGGCTACACCTTC CASSLDMNYGYTF
TRBJ2-3 NA TRBD2 TRBV7-9 TGTGCCAGCAGCTCCCGACTAGCGGGAGTCGCAGATACGCAGTATTTT CASSSRLAGVADTQYF
TRBJ2-6 NA NA TRBV5-6 TGTGCCAGCAGCTTGCGGGGTACGGGAGGGGCCAACGTCCTGACTTTC CASSLRGTGGANVLTF
TRBJ2-1 few NA TRBV7-2 TGTGCCAGCAGCTTAGACGGGCCTGGGTACAATGAGCAGTTCTTC CASSLDGPGYNEQFF
TRBJ2-1 NA NA TRBV5-6 TGTGCCAGCAGCCTGCTGGGGAAGAGTTCCTACAATGAGCAGTTCTTC CASSLLGKSSYNEQFF
TRBJ2-1 few NA TRBV6-1 TGTGCCAGCAGTGGGGGATATGAGCAGTTCTTC CASSGGYEQFF
TRBJ2-2 NA NA TRBV7-2 TGTGCCAGCAGCCATAGTAACACCGGGGAGCTGTTTTTT CASSHSNTGELFF
TRBJ2-1 NA TRBD2 TRBV19 TGTGCCACCGCCCGGTACGGGACTAGCTCCAATGAGCAGTTCTTC CATARYGTSSNEQFF
TRBJ2-4 NA TRBD1 TRBV4-3 TGCGCCAGCAGCCTAGGGGACAGGACCAAAAACATTCAGTACTTC CASSLGDRTKNIQYF
TRBJ2-1 NA NA TRBV1 TGCACCAGCAGCCAAAGAATCCTCGGGGCCCCTAGGGACAATGAGCAGTTCTTC CTSSQRILGAPRDNEQFF
TRBJ2-3 few NA TRBV4-3 TGCGCCAGCAGCCAAGATATGAGGGGCGTAGATACGCAGTATTTT CASSQDMRGVDTQYF
TRBJ1-5 few TRBD1 TRBV7-8 TGTGCCAGCAGCGCTACCGGGACAGGGCTACAGCCCCAGCATTTT CASSATGTGLQPQHF
TRBJ2-7 NA TRBD1 TRBV28 TGTGCCAGCAGTTTGGGACAGGCACCCGAGCAGTACTTC CASSLGQAPEQYF
TRBJ1-1 few NA TRBV7-3 TGTGCCAGCAGCTTAAACGGGTACACTGAAGCTTTCTTT CASSLNGYTEAFF
TRBJ2-3 few NA TRBV18 TGTGCCAGCTCACCAAGGTATATCGGGGCAGATACGCAGTATTTT CASSPRYIGADTQYF
TRBJ2-7 NA NA TRBV6-6 TGTGCCAGCAGTTACTATTCCTACGAGCAGTACTTC CASSYYSYEQYF
TRBJ2-2 NA NA TRBV11-2 TGTGCCAGCAGCCGAGCCGGGGCGAGCACCGGGGAGCTGTTTTTT CASSRAGASTGELFF
TRBJ1-5 few NA TRBV21-1 TGTGCCAGAGGACAGAGGGGAACTTATAGCAATCAGCCCCAGCATTTT CARGQRGTYSNQPQHF
TRBJ2-7 few TRBD1 TRBV6-6 TGTGCCAGCACCCACAGGGGGACCTACGAGCAGTACTTC CASTHRGTYEQYF
TRBJ1-5 NA NA TRBV2 TGTGCCAGCAGTGAAGGTCTATCCAGGGGTGATAATCAGCCCCAGCATTTT CASSEGLSRGDNQPQHF
TRBJ2-3 NA TRBD2 TRBV27 TGTGCCAGCAGCCGTTTAGGCGGGAGTGGGGGGGCAGATACGCAGTATTTT CASSRLGGSGGADTQYF
TRBJ2-3 few NA TRBV5-1 TGCGCCAGCAGCTTGGCCGGGTTCGCTAGCACAGATACGCAGTATTTT CASSLAGFASTDTQYF
TRBJ2-4 NA TRBD2 TRBV7-2 TGTGCCAGCAGCTTAGTCCCTATGCGGGAGGGCAGGGGCATTCAGTACTTC CASSLVPMREGRGIQYF
TRBJ2-5 few NA TRBV7-9 TGTGCCAGCAGGGTCGGGGGTAACCAAGAGACCCAGTACTTC CASRVGGNQETQYF
TRBJ2-1 few TRBD1 TRBV29-1 TGCAGCGTTGGAGGACAGGGTACGTTGAATGAGCAGTTCTTC CSVGGQGTLNEQFF
TRBJ1-3 NA NA TRBV7-8 TGTGCCAGCAGCTCAGAAGGGACTCTTGGAAACACCATATATTTT CASSSEGTLGNTIYF
TRBJ2-1 few TRBD2 TRBV13 TGTGCCAGCAGCTCCCTAGCGGGAGGGATGGAGCAGTTCTTC CASSSLAGGMEQFF
TRBJ2-7 NA NA TRBV7-2 TGTGCCAGCAGCCAACAGGGCTACGAGCAGTACTTC CASSQQGYEQYF
TRBJ2-7 few TRBD1 TRBV29-1 TGCAGCGTTGAAGCTCCACGGGACAGCTACGAGCAGTACTTC CSVEAPRDSYEQYF
TRBJ2-7 few TRBD1 TRBV15 TGTGCCACCAGCATAACCGGGACAGGGACCTACGAGCAGTACTTC CATSITGTGTYEQYF
TRBJ2-7 NA NA TRBV7-2 TGTGCCAGCAGCCAGGGCGGGGGCGGCTACGAGCAGTACTTC CASSQGGGGYEQYF
TRBJ1-1 few TRBD1 TRBV18 TGTGCCAGCTCACCAGGACAGGGACTGTCACGGAACACTGAAGCTTTCTTT CASSPGQGLSRNTEAFF
TRBJ2-5 NA TRBD2 TRBV7-9 TGTGCCAGCAGCTGGGGCGGGAGTGGGCTTCTGGAGACCCAGTACTTC CASSWGGSGLLETQYF
TRBJ1-2 once NA TRBV7-2 TGTGCCAGCAGCCCCGACACCAACCATGGCTACACCTTC CASSPDTNHGYTF
TRBJ2-1 few NA TRBV9 TGTGCCAGCAGCGGCAACAATGAGCAGTTCTTC CASSGNNEQFF
TRBJ1-4 NA NA TRBV5-4 TGTGCCAGCAGCTTAACAGGGCGTAATGAAAAACTGTTTTTT CASSLTGRNEKLFF
TRBJ2-6 NA NA TRBV5-6 TGTGCCAGCAGCTTGGTAGCGGTCTCTGGGGCCAACGTCCTGACTTTC CASSLVAVSGANVLTF
TRBJ2-3 NA NA TRBV27 TGTGCCAGCAGTTCATCCTGGACAGTAACAGATACGCAGTATTTT CASSSSWTVTDTQYF
TRBJ2-7 NA TRBD1 TRBV23-1 TGCGCCAGCAGTCAACAGGGGGCCGTCTCCTACGAGCAGTACTTC CASSQQGAVSYEQYF
TRBJ2-1 NA NA TRBV7-2 TGTGCCAGCAGCCCCATCGACAGTTACAATGAGCAGTTCTTC CASSPIDSYNEQFF
TRBJ2-5 NA NA TRBV2 TGTGCCACTTCGCCAGAAGAGACCCAGTACTTC CATSPEETQYF
TRBJ2-5 NA NA TRBV5-4 TGTGCCAGCAGCTTCGGACTACATCAAGAGACCCAGTACTTC CASSFGLHQETQYF
TRBJ2-7 NA TRBD1 TRBV28 TGTGCCAGCAGCCCCCCCCCGGGACAGTTAAACTTC CASSPPPGQLNF
TRBJ2-7 once NA TRBV5-4 TGTGCCAGCAGGCTTAACAGCGCGGGGTCGTCCGAGCAGTACTTC CASRLNSAGSSEQYF
TRBJ2-5 few NA TRBV10-3 TGTGCCATCAGTGCTAGGCCAGGGGAAGAGACCCAGTACTTC CAISARPGEETQYF
TRBJ2-3 few NA TRBV27 TGTGCCAGCAAATCGAGGAGGCGTACGCAGTATTTT CASKSRRRTQYF
TRBJ2-2 NA NA TRBV23-1 NA CASSHLEGGGSPGSCFF